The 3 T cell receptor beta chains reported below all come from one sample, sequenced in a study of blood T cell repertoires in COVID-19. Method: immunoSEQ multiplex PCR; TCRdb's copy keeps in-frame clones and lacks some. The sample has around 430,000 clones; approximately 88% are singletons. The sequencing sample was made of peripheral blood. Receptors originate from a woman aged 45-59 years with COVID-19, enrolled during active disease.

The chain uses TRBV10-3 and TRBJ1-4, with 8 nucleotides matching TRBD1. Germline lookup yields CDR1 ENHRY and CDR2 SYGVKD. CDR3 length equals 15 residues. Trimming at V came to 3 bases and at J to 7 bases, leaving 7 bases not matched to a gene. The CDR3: CAISDGNRGSEKLFF. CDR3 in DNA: TGTGCCATCAGTGATGGGAACAGGGGGAGTGAAAAACTGTTTTTT.

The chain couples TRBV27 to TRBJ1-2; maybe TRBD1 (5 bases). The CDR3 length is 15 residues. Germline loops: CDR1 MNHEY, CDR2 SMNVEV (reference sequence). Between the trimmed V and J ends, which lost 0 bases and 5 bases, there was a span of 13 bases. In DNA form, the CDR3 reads TGTGCCAGCAGTTTATCGGTAGGGGAATGGTATGGCTACACCTTC. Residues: CASSLSVGEWYGYTF.

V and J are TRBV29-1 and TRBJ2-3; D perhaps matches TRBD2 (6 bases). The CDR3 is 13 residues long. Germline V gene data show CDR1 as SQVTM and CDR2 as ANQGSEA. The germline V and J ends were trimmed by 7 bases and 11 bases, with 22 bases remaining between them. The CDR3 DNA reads TGCAGCGCTCCTAGCGCGGGGTCCAAAAGGCAGTATTTT. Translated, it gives CSAPSAGSKRQYF.